This T cell receptor (beta chain) derives from a study of blood T cell repertoires in COVID-19. Study summary: Acute-phase and convalescent COVID-19 samples originated in the United States, Italy and Spain. T cells, B-cell-depleted T cells, or PBMCs provided the cDNA or gDNA that served as material.

Trimming cost V 1 base and J 1 base, with 4 bases left between them. CDR1 is LGHDT and CDR2 is YNNKEL in the germline V gene (reference sequence). The CDR3 covers 13 residues. As handled by the study authors: Amplification of reference gene primers provided the estimated nucleated cell counts. Repertoires were generated with immunoSEQ multiplex PCR, while TCRdb's copy carries only in-frame clones and drops some. D and trimming were read from the DNA, whereas the V and J calls and clone size are those reported in that table. The table includes about 71,000 clones, around 83% detected once. This chain connects TRBV3-1 (or the pseudogene TRBV3-2) to TRBJ1-1; no firm D call. The receptor's source is a man aged 80 or over with acute or convalescent COVID-19. Sequencing was carried out using peripheral blood. The CDR3 is CASSQGGNTEAFF. In DNA form, the CDR3 reads TGTGCCAGCAGCCAAGGAGGGAACACTGAAGCTTTCTTT.